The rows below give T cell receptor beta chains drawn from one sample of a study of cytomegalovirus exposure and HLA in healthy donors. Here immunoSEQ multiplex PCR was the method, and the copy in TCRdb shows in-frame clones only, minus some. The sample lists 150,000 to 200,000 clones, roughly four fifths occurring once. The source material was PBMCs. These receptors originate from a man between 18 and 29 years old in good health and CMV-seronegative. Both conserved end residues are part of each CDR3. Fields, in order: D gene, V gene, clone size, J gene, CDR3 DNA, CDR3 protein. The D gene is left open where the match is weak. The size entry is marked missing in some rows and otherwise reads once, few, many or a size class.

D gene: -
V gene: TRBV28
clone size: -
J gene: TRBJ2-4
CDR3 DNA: TGTGCCAGCAGTTTAGAGGATGGCTCACTAGCCAAAAACATTCAGTACTTC
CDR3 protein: CASSLEDGSLAKNIQYF

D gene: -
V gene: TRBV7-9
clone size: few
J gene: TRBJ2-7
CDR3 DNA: TGTGCCAGCAGCTTAGCGGACTCCTACTACGAGCAGTACTTC
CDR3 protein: CASSLADSYYEQYF

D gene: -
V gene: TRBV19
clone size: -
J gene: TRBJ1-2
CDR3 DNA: TGTGCCAGTAGTATGGGATTCGGCAGGGAAGACTATGGCTACACCTTC
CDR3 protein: CASSMGFGREDYGYTF

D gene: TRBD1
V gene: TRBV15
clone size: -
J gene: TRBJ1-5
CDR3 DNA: TGTGCCACCAGCAGTGACAGGGGTAGCAATCAGCCCCAGCATTTT
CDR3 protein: CATSSDRGSNQPQHF

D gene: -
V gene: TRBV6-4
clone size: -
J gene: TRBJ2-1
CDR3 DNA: TGTGCCAGCAGTGACTCGACAGGTCCGTCTGGCTCCTACAATGAGCAGTTCTTC
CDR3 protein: CASSDSTGPSGSYNEQFF

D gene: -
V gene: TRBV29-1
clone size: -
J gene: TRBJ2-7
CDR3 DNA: TGCAGCGTTGAATCGGGTGGGGGCTACGAGCAGTACTTC
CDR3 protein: CSVESGGGYEQYF

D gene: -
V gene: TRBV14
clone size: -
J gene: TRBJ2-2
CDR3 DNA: TGTGCCAGCAGCCAAGATATATCCGGGGAGCTGTTTTTT
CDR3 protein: CASSQDISGELFF

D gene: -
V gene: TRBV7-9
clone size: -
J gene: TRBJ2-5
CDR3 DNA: TGTGCCAGCAGCTACCAGTCGCAGGGCGAAGAGACCCAGTACTTC
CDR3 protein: CASSYQSQGEETQYF

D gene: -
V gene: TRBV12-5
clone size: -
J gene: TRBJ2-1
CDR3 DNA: TGTGCTAGTGGTTTTACAAAGACAGGCGCAACCAATGAGCAGTTCTTC
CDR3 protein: CASGFTKTGATNEQFF

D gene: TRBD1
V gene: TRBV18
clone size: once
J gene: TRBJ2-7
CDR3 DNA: TGTGCCAGCTCACTAGCCGTCCGGGACAGGGGTTTTTGGGGACCCTACGAGCAGTACTTC
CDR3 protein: CASSLAVRDRGFWGPYEQYF

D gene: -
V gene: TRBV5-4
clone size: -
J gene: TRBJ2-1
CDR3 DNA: TGTGCCACTCATTCAAACGCGGAGGCACGTAACAATGAGCAGTTCTTC
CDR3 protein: CATHSNAEARNNEQFF

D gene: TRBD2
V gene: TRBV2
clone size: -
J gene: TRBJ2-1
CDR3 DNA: TGTGCCGGCAAGGGGCTAGCGGGAGTCGATGAGCAGTTCTTC
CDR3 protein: CAGKGLAGVDEQFF

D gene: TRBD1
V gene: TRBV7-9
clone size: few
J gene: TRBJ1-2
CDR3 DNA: TGTGCCAGCAGCTTACCCGAAGCGACAGGGGGAGATGGCTACACCTTC
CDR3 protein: CASSLPEATGGDGYTF

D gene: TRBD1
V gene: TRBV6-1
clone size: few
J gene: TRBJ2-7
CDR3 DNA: TGTGCCAGCGGGGACAGGGGTAACTACGAGCAGTACTTC
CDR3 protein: CASGDRGNYEQYF

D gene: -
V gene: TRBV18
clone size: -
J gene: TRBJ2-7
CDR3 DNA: TGTGCCAGCTCACCGGAGGTCTCCTACGAGCAGTACTTC
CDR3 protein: CASSPEVSYEQYF

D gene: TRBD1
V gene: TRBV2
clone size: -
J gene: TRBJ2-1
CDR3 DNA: TGTGCCAGCAAGGGACAGGGGGACAATGAGCAGTTCTTC
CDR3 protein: CASKGQGDNEQFF

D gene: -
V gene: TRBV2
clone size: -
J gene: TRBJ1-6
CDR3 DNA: TGTGCCAGCAGACCACACAGGGTTTCGCCTAATTCACCCCTCCACTTT
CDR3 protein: CASRPHRVSPNSPLHF

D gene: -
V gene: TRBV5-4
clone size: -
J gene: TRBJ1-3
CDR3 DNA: TGTGCCAGCAGCTTTGGACGGGACTACAGCTCTGGAAACCCCATATATTTT
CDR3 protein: CASSFGRDYSSGNPIYF

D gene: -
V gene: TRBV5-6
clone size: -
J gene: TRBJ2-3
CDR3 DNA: TGTGCCAGCAGCTTGGAGGGGATTGGCACAGATACGCAGTATTTT
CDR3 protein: CASSLEGIGTDTQYF

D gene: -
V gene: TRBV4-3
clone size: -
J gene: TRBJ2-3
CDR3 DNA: TGCGCCAGCAGCCAAGATTCCCAAAACACAGATACGCAGTATTTT
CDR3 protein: CASSQDSQNTDTQYF

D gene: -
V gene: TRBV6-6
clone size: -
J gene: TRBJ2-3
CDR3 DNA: TGTGCCAGCAGTTACTCGATTACATACACAGATACGCAGTATTTT
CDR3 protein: CASSYSITYTDTQYF

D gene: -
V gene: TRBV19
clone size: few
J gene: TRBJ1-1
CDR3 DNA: TGTGCCAGTAGCTATCGGCAGGGGTACGCTGGGTTGAACACTGAAGCTTTCTTT
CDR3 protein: CASSYRQGYAGLNTEAFF

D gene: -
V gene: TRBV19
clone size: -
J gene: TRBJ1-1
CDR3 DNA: TGTGCCAGTAGTATGGACAGCTCGGTCACTGAAGCTTTCTTT
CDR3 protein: CASSMDSSVTEAFF

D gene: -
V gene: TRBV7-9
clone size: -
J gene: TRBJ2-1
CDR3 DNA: TGTGCCAGCAGCTTAGGGGCTATGAATGAGCAGTTCTTC
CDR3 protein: CASSLGAMNEQFF

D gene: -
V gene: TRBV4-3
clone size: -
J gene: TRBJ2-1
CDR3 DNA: TGCGCCAGCAGCCATGGGCATATTGGCTCCTACAATGAGCAGTTCTTC
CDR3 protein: CASSHGHIGSYNEQFF

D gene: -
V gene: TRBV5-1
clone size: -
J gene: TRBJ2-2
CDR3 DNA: TGCGCCAGCAGAGGAGCGGAGAACACCGGGGAGCTGTTTTTT
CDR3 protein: CASRGAENTGELFF

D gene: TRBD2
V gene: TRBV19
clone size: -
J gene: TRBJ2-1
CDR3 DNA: TGTGCCAGTAGGCGGGGGAATGAGCAGTTCTTC
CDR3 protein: CASRRGNEQFF

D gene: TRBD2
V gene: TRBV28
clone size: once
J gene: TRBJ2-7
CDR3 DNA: TGTGCCAGTTCTACACTAGCGGGAGTTCCCCTATTTTACTTC
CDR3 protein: CASSTLAGVPLFYF

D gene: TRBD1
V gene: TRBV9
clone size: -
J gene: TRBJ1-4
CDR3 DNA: TGTGCCAGCAGCATCACAGGGGGCCAAAATGAAAAACTGTTTTTT
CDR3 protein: CASSITGGQNEKLFF

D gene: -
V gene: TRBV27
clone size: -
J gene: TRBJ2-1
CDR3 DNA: TGTGCCAGCAGGACTACGCGGGATACCTACAATGAGCAGTTCTTC
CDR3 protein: CASRTTRDTYNEQFF

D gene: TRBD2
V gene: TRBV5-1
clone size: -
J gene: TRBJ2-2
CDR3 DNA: TGCGCCAGCAGCTTGGACGGGCGGGGGACCGGGGAGCTGTTTTTT
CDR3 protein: CASSLDGRGTGELFF

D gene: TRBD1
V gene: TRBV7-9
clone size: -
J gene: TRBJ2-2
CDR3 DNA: TGTGCCAGCAGCTTCGTACTAAGACAGGGGAACACCGGGGAGCTGTTTTTT
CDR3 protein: CASSFVLRQGNTGELFF

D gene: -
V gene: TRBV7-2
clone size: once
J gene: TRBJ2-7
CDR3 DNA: TGTGCCAGCAGCTTAGACCGGGGTGCGGAAGGCACGCTAGCCTACGAGCAGTACTTC
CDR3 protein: CASSLDRGAEGTLAYEQYF

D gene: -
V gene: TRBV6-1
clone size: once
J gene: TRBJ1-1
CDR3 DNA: TGTGCCAGCACCCGGGTCGGGAACACTGAAGCTTTCTTT
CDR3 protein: CASTRVGNTEAFF

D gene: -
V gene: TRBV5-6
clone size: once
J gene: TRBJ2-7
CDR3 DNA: TGTGCCAGCAGCTTGACAGGGACGGCCTACGAGCAGTACTTC
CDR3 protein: CASSLTGTAYEQYF

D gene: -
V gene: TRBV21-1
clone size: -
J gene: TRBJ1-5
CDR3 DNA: TGTGCCAGATCACGGGACAGGGGCCCCAATCAGCCCCAGCATTTT
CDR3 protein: CARSRDRGPNQPQHF

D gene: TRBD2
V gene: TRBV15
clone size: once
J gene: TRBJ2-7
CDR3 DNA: TGTGCCACCAGCATATCTAGCGGGCGGCAGTACTTC
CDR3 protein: CATSISSGRQYF

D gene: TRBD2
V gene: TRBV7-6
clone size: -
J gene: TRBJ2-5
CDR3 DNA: TGTGCCAGCAGCCATATGTCTGGGGGGGGACAAGAGACCCAGTACTTC
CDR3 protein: CASSHMSGGGQETQYF

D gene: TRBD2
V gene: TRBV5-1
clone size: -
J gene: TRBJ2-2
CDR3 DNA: TGCGCCAGCAGCTGGCAGGACGGGAGGGTTACCGGGGAGCTGTTTTTT
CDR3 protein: CASSWQDGRVTGELFF

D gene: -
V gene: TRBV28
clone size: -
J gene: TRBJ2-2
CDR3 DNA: TGTGCCAGCAGTTTTATTCAGCGGGACACCGGGGAGCTGTTTTTT
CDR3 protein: CASSFIQRDTGELFF

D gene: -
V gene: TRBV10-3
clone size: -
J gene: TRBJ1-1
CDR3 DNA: TGTGCCAGCGGGACCGAGGGAGGCACTGAAGCTTTCTTT
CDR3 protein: CASGTEGGTEAFF

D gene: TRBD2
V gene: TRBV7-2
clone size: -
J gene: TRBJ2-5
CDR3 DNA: TGTGCCAGCAGCTTAGAAGTAGGAGCGGGGGGGAAGGAGACCCAGTACTTC
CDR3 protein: CASSLEVGAGGKETQYF

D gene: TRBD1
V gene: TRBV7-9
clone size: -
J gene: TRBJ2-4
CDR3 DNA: TGTGCCAGCAGCCCCGGACAGGGGCATACTCTTCAGTACTTC
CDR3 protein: CASSPGQGHTLQYF